The clone carrying this TCR beta chain appeared a single time. PCR primers comprised 60 Vbeta and 13 Jbeta primers. Generated by immunoSEQ multiplex PCR, the TCRdb table keeps only in-frame clones and is missing some. The sample yields 220,000 or so clones, around 85% seen once. These data are taken from a study of cytomegalovirus exposure and HLA in healthy donors. After removal of 4 bases from V and 2 bases from J, the junction contained 8 bases not matched to a gene. CDR3 length: 16 residues. Looked up from germline, CDR1 is SGHRS and CDR2 is YFSETQ. The source material was PBMCs. This clonotype was sampled from a man aged 50-59 years in good health and CMV-seronegative. This rearrangement joins TRBV5-1 to TRBJ1-3; 8 bases agree with TRBD1. The CDR3: CASSTQPDRAGNTIYF. The CDR3 DNA is TGCGCCAGCAGCACGCAACCGGACAGGGCTGGAAACACCATATATTTT.